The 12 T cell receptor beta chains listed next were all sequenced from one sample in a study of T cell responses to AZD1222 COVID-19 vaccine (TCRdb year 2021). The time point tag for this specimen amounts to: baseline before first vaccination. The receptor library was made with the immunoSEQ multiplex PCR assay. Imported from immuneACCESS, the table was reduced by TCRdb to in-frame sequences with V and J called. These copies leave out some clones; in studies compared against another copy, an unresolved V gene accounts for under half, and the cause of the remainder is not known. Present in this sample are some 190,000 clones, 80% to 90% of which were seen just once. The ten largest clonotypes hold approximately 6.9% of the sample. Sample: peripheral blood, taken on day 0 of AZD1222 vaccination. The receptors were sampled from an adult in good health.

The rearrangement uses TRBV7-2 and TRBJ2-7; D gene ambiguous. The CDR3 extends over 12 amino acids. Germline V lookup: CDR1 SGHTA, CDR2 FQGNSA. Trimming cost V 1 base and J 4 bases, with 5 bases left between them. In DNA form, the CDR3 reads TGTGCCAGCAGCTTAGTTCTTTACGAGCAGTACTTC. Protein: CASSLVLYEQYF.

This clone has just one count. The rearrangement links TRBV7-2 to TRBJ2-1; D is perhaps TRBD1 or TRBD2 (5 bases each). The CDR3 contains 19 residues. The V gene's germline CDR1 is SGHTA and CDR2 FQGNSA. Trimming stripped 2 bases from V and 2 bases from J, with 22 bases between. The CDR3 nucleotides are TGTGCCAGCAGCTTAAGGGGATCGGGGCGGGCCCTTCCCTACAATGAGCAGTTCTTC. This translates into CASSLRGSGRALPYNEQFF.

CDR3 protein: CASSSLPQGLTDTQYF. Here the CDR3 DNA reads TGTGCCAGCAGTTCCCTACCCCAGGGGTTGACAGATACGCAGTATTTT. The chain joins TRBV28 to TRBJ2-3; TRBD1 is a possible D gene (6 bases). Germline loops: CDR1 MDHEN, CDR2 SYDVKM. The ends were cut back, 4 bases at V and 3 bases at J, with 17 bases in the middle. The CDR3 length is 16 residues. Using reference TRBV28 and TRBJ2-3 for the parts outside the CDR3, the full variable domain is DVKVTQSSRYLVKRTGEKVFLECVQDMDHENMFWYRQDPGLGLRLIYFSYDVKMKEKGDIPEGYSVSREKKERFSLILESASTNQTSMYLCASSSLPQGLTDTQYFGPGTRLTVL.

The DNA for the CDR3 is TGTGCCAGCAGTTCTAGCGTTGATACGCAGTATTTT. Translation: CASSSSVDTQYF. This chain uses TRBV5-4 with TRBJ2-3; tentatively, D is TRBD2 (6 bases). The CDR3 consists of 12 residues. Trimming stripped 5 bases from V and 6 bases from J, with 10 bases between. Germline CDR1 and CDR2: SGHNT and YYREEE (reference sequence). Full variable domain (rest looked up from reference TRBV5-4 and TRBJ2-3): ETGVTQSPTHLIKTRGQQVTLRCSSQSGHNTVSWYQQALGQGPQFIFQYYREEENGRGNFPPRFSGLQFPNYSSELNVNALELDDSALYLCASSSSVDTQYFGPGTRLTVL.

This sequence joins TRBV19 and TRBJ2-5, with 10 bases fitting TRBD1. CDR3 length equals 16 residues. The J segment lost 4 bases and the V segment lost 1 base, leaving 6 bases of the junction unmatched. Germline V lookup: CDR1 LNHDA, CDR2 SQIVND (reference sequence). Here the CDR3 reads CASSIGGQGRSETQYF. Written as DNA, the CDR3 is TGTGCCAGTAGTATAGGGGGACAGGGGAGGTCAGAGACCCAGTACTTC.

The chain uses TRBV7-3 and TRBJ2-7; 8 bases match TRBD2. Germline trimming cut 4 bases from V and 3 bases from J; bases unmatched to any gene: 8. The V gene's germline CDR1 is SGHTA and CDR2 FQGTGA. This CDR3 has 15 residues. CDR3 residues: CASSSTAGAHYEQYF. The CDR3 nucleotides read TGTGCCAGCAGCTCTACAGCGGGGGCGCACTACGAGCAGTACTTC.

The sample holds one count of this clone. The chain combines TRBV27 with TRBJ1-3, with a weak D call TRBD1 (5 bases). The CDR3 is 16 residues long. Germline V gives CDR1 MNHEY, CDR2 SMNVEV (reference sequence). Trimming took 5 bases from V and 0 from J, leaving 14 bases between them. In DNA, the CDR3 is TGTGCCAGCAGTCGCGGGGGGACCCACTCTGGAAACACCATATATTTT. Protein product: CASSRGGTHSGNTIYF.

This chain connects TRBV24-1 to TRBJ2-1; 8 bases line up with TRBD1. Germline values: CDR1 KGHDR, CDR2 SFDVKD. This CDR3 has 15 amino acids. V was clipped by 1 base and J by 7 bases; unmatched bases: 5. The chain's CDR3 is CATSDFGQGENEQFF. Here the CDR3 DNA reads TGTGCCACCAGTGATTTTGGACAGGGAGAAAATGAGCAGTTCTTC.

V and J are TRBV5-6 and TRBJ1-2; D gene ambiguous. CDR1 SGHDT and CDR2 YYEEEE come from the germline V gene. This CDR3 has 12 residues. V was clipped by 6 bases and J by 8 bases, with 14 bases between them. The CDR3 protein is CASNPFGLGYTF. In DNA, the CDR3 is TGTGCCAGCAACCCGTTTGGGTTGGGCTACACCTTC.

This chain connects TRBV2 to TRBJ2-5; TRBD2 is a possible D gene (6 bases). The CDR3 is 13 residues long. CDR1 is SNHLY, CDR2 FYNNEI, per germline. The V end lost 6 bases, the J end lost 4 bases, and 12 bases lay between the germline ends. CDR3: CASSVGLGETQYF. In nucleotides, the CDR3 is TGTGCCAGCAGCGTGGGACTGGGAGAGACCCAGTACTTC.

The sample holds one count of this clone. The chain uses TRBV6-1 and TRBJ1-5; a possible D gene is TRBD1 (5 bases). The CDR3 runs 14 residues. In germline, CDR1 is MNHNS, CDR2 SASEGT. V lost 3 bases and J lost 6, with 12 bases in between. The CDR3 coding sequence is TGTGCCAGCAGTGACCCCTCCGGGGGTCAGCCCCAGCATTTT. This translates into CASSDPSGGQPQHF.

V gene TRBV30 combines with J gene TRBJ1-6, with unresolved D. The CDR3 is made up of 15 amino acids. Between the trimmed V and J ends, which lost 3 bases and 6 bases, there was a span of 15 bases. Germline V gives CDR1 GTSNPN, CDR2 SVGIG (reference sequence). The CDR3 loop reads CAWSDPGMGNSPLHF. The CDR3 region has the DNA TGTGCCTGGAGCGACCCGGGGATGGGTAATTCACCCCTCCACTTT.